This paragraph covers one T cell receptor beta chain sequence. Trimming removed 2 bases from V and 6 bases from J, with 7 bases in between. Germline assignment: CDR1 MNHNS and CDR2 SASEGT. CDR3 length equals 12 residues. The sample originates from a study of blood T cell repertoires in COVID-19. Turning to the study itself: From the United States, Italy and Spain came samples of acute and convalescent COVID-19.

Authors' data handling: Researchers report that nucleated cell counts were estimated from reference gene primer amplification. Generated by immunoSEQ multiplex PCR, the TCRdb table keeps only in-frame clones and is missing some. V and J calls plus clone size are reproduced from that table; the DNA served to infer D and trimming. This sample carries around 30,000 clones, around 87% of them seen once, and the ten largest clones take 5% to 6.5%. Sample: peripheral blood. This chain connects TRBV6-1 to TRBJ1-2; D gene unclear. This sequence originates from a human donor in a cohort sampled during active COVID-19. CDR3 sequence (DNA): TGTGCCAGCAGTGAAAGCGGGAATGGCTACACCTTC. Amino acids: CASSESGNGYTF.